Each of the 12 T cell receptor beta chains below was sequenced from the same sample in a study of blood T cell repertoires in COVID-19. Libraries were prepared by immunoSEQ multiplex PCR; TCRdb keeps only in-frame clonotypes and omits some of them. This table holds about 160,000 clones, around nine tenths found once. The material sequenced was peripheral blood. All receptors derive from a man aged 55 to 70 with COVID-19, enrolled during active disease.

The CDR3 here is CASSPQPSNTGELFF. CDR3 DNA: TGTGCCAGCTCACCACAGCCTAGCAACACCGGGGAGCTGTTTTTT. V gene TRBV18 combines with J gene TRBJ2-2; weak D call: TRBD2 (5 bases). This CDR3 has 15 residues. Germline CDR1 KGHSH, CDR2 LQKENI. The V and J ends lost 1 base and 2 bases respectively, with 8 bases between them.

The chain is built from TRBV10-3 and TRBJ1-1, with a possible D match to TRBD1 (5 bases). Trimming removed 0 bases from V and 8 bases from J, with 10 bases in between. The CDR3 covers 13 residues. Germline V CDR1 and CDR2: ENHRY, SYGVKD. The CDR3 reads CAISESGQGEAFF. The DNA for the CDR3 is TGTGCCATCAGTGAGTCGGGGCAGGGAGAAGCTTTCTTT.

The V and J genes are TRBV19 and TRBJ1-4; 7 bases map to TRBD1. In germline, CDR1 is LNHDA, CDR2 SQIVND (reference sequence). The CDR3 sequence is 17 residues long. V lost 0 bases to trimming and J lost 0 bases; unmatched junction nucleotides: 4. This chain's CDR3 is CASSIEAGTATNEKLFF. DNA of the CDR3: TGTGCCAGTAGTATAGAAGCCGGGACAGCAACTAATGAAAAACTGTTTTTT.

The DNA for the CDR3 is TGTGCCATCGGGGACGGGGAGCTGTTTTTT. As protein: CAIGDGELFF. The chain is built from TRBV25-1 and TRBJ2-2; D perhaps matches TRBD2 (5 bases). Trimming removed 10 bases from V and 7 bases from J, with 7 bases in between. CDR1 is MGHDK and CDR2 is SYGVNS in the germline V gene. CDR3 size: 10 residues.

The chain uses TRBV5-4 and TRBJ2-7; tentatively, D is TRBD2 (6 bases). Germline CDR1 reads SGHNT; CDR2 reads YYREEE (reference sequence). The CDR3 contains 14 residues. V lost 3 bases and J 6 bases, leaving 16 bases between the germline ends. CDR3 residues: CASSSGSEGGEQYF. The CDR3 nucleotides read TGTGCCAGCAGCTCGGGCTCCGAGGGAGGCGAGCAGTACTTC.

V gene TRBV7-2 combines with J gene TRBJ1-3; D is perhaps TRBD1 (5 bases). Germline V lookup: CDR1 SGHTA, CDR2 FQGNSA. There are 17 residues in the CDR3. Trimming cost V 4 bases and J 0 bases, with 16 bases left between them. DNA of the CDR3: TGTGCCAGCAGCTACCAACAAGGGGCAAACTCTGGAAACACCATATATTTT. This codes for CASSYQQGANSGNTIYF.

The V gene is TRBV6-9, the J gene TRBJ2-6; 11 bases line up with TRBD1. Germline assignment: CDR1 MNHGY and CDR2 SVAAGI. Germline trimming cut 9 bases from V and 0 bases from J; bases unmatched to any gene: 10. The CDR3 loop spans 18 amino acids. Here the CDR3 reads CARDAAGTGGSGANVLTF. The CDR3 bases are TGTGCCAGGGACGCGGCCGGGACAGGGGGCTCTGGGGCCAACGTCCTGACTTTC.

The chain combines TRBV2 with TRBJ2-3, with a weak D call TRBD2 (6 bases). Trimming shortened V by 1 base and J by 2 bases, and 10 bases separated the two germline ends. This CDR3 is 15 amino acids long. Germline values: CDR1 SNHLY, CDR2 FYNNEI. CDR3 sequence: CASSEVGGYTDTQYF. CDR3 DNA: TGTGCCAGCAGTGAAGTGGGGGGTTACACAGATACGCAGTATTTT.

The V call is TRBV28, the J call TRBJ2-7, with 12 bases matching TRBD2. Germline V gene data show CDR1 as MDHEN and CDR2 as SYDVKM. The CDR3 runs to 16 residues. V dropped 4 bases and J dropped 6; count of bases not matched to a gene: 10. The CDR3 region has the DNA TGTGCCAGCAGTTCTGCGCCTAGCGGGGGGGCATCCGAGCAGTACTTC. Protein: CASSSAPSGGASEQYF.

This rearrangement joins TRBV9 to TRBJ2-7; 7 bases match TRBD2. V was pared by 1 base and J by 3 bases, with 7 bases of the junction left unmatched. Germline V gene lookup returns CDR1 SGDLS and CDR2 YYNGEE. This CDR3 is 15 amino acids long. Here the CDR3 DNA reads TGTGCCAGCAGCGTACGGGGGACTACAGACTACGAGCAGTACTTC. Residues: CASSVRGTTDYEQYF.

The V and J genes are TRBV27 and TRBJ1-1; D remains ambiguous. The germline V and J ends were trimmed by 2 bases and 2 bases, with 12 bases remaining between them. From germline, CDR1 is MNHEY and CDR2 SMNVEV (reference sequence). CDR3 length: 15 residues. CDR3 DNA: TGTGCCAGCAGTTTAGGCTACAGTAGTAACACTGAAGCTTTCTTT. Translation gives CASSLGYSSNTEAFF.

This chain joins TRBV6-5 and TRBJ2-2; D not certain. Germline V gene sequence: CDR1 MNHEY, CDR2 SVGAGI. V lost 7 bases and J 2 bases, leaving 11 bases between the germline ends. This CDR3 has 14 residues. CDR3 nucleotide sequence: TGTGCCAGCATTTTCACATTAAACACCGGGGAGCTGTTTTTT. Its translation: CASIFTLNTGELFF.